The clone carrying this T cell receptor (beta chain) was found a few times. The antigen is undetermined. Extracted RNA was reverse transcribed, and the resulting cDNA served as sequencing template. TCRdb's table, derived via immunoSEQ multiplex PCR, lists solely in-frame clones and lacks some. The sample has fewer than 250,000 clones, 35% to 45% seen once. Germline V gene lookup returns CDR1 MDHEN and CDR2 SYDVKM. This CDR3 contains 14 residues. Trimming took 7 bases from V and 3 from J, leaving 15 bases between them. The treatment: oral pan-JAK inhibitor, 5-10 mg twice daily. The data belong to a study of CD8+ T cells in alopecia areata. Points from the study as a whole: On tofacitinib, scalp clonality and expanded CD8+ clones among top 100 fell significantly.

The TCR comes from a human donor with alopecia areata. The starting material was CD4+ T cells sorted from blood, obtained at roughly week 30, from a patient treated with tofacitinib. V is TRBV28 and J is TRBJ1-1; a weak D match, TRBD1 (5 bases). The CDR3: CASNLRDFDTEAFF. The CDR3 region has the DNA TGTGCCAGCAATCTCAGGGATTTTGACACTGAAGCTTTCTTT.